A single sample gave rise to the 10 T cell receptor beta chains below, sequenced in a study of blood T cell repertoires in COVID-19. Sequencing used immunoSEQ multiplex PCR; TCRdb keeps in-frame clones, though not all of them. Of about 160,000 clones listed, almost 85% are singletons. Source material: peripheral blood. These receptors were taken from an elderly woman with acute or convalescent COVID-19.

This clone was observed a handful of times. The chain has TRBV5-1 and TRBJ2-7; D perhaps matches TRBD2 (7 bases). The CDR3 covers 15 residues. Germline V gives CDR1 SGHRS, CDR2 YFSETQ. V lost 2 bases and J lost 4, with 16 bases in between. CDR3 residues: CASSLQGGGKYEQYF. In nucleotides, the CDR3 is TGCGCCAGCAGCTTACAGGGAGGGGGAAAGTACGAGCAGTACTTC.

V and J are TRBV5-6 and TRBJ1-1; D remains unclear. Trimming stripped 2 bases from V and 1 base from J, with 9 bases between. Germline assignment: CDR1 SGHDT and CDR2 YYEEEE. CDR3 length equals 14 residues. CDR3 amino acids: CASSFTRKNTEAFF. DNA for the CDR3: TGTGCCAGCAGCTTTACGAGGAAGAACACTGAAGCTTTCTTT.

This sequence joins TRBV3-1 (or the pseudogene TRBV3-2) and TRBJ2-7; D not resolved. The ends were cut back, 0 bases at V and 4 bases at J, with 10 bases in the middle. The CDR3 loop spans 14 amino acids. The germline CDR1 and CDR2 sequences are LGHDT and YNNKEL (reference sequence). The CDR3 spells CASSQEGDGYEQYF. In nucleotides, the CDR3 is TGTGCCAGCAGCCAAGAAGGAGACGGATACGAGCAGTACTTC.

The J gene is TRBJ1-5, the V gene TRBV12-3 or TRBV12-4; D gene ambiguous. Deletions cut 6 bases from V and 4 bases from J, with 7 bases between. This CDR3 has 12 residues. This chain's CDR3 is CASSQNNQPQHF. The CDR3 DNA reads as TGTGCCAGCAGCCAAAATAATCAGCCCCAGCATTTT.

The genes are TRBV30 and TRBJ2-7; weak D call: TRBD1 (5 bases). Germline CDR1 reads GTSNPN; CDR2 reads SVGIG (reference sequence). There are 15 residues in the CDR3. V shed 4 bases and J shed 0 bases, with 16 bases lying between them. CDR3 loop: CAWNSDIHHSYEQYF. As DNA, the CDR3 is TGTGCCTGGAACTCGGACATTCATCACTCCTACGAGCAGTACTTC.

This chain's CDR3 is CASSLASLAGFYEQYF. The CDR3 DNA reads TGTGCCAGCAGCTTAGCTAGCTTAGCGGGCTTCTACGAGCAGTACTTC. The V and J genes are TRBV7-8 and TRBJ2-7; TRBD2 matches 7 bases. The germline gives CDR1 SGHVS, CDR2 FQNEAQ. The CDR3 has 16 amino acids. The trim removed 0 bases at V and 3 bases at J, leaving 8 bases unmatched.

The chain has TRBV7-9 and TRBJ1-1, with D perhaps TRBD1 (6 bases). This CDR3 comprises 14 residues. With 6 bases removed from V and 0 bases from J, the gap between germline ends came to 11 bases. Germline V gene lookup returns CDR1 SEHNR and CDR2 FQNEAQ (reference sequence). The CDR3 sequence is CASSRTGLNTEAFF. CDR3 sequence (DNA): TGTGCCAGCAGTCGAACAGGGCTGAACACTGAAGCTTTCTTT. Combining the CDR3 with reference TRBV7-9 and TRBJ1-1 gives the whole variable domain DTGVSQNPRHKITKRGQNVTFRCDPISEHNRLYWYRQTLGQGPEFLTYFQNEAQLEKSRLLSDRFSAERPKGSFSTLEIQRTEQGDSAMYLCASSRTGLNTEAFFGQGTRLTVV.

The V call is TRBV6-5, the J call TRBJ1-3; D unclear. With 0 bases removed from V and 2 bases from J, the gap between germline ends came to 8 bases. Per the germline V gene, CDR1 is MNHEY and CDR2 is SVGAGI. The CDR3 covers 15 residues. The CDR3 DNA is TGTGCCAGCAGTTACTCGAACTCACCTGGAAACACCATATATTTT. It is translated as CASSYSNSPGNTIYF.

The chain recombines TRBV5-4 with TRBJ2-5, with no clear D. V lost 0 bases, J lost 3 bases, and 3 bases lay in between. CDR3 size: 12 residues. Per germline, CDR1 SGHNT and CDR2 YYREEE (reference sequence). Here the CDR3 DNA reads TGTGCCAGCAGCTTGGCTGAAGAGACCCAGTACTTC. Amino acids: CASSLAEETQYF. The variable domain in full, completed from reference TRBV5-4 and TRBJ2-5, reads ETGVTQSPTHLIKTRGQQVTLRCSSQSGHNTVSWYQQALGQGPQFIFQYYREEENGRGNFPPRFSGLQFPNYSSELNVNALELDDSALYLCASSLAEETQYFGPGTRLLVL.

This clone was detected only once. This same CDR3 is encoded by further DNA sequences in the sample. This chain uses TRBV27 with TRBJ2-1; 9 bases match TRBD1. V dropped 5 bases and J dropped 7; count of bases not matched to a gene: 6. The germline CDR1 and CDR2 sequences are MNHEY and SMNVEV (reference sequence). The CDR3 runs to 14 residues. The CDR3 nucleotides are TGTGCCAGCAGTCCCCGGGACAGGGCGAATGAGCAGTTCTTC. Translation gives CASSPRDRANEQFF.